The rows below give T cell receptor beta chains drawn from one sample of a study of radiotherapy plus CTLA-4 blockade in lung cancer. Repertoires were generated with immunoSEQ multiplex PCR, while TCRdb's copy carries only in-frame clones and drops some. The sample lists about 62,000 clones, 70% to 80% seen once, with roughly 3.1% in the top ten. Sequenced here: peripheral blood, sampled from a patient treated with radiotherapy plus ipilimumab. These TCRs come from a human donor with non-small cell lung cancer who had a complete response to radiotherapy plus ipilimumab. Both conserved end residues are part of each CDR3. The order of the fields is J gene, clone size, D gene, V gene, CDR3 protein, CDR3 DNA. A D gene is named only where the DNA matches it firmly. A clone size is listed for some rows: how often the clone was seen (once, few, many), or a class if it is expanded.

J: TRBJ2-7; size: .; D: .; V: TRBV6-6; CDR3: CASSYERGLYEQYF; DNA: TGTGCCAGCAGTTACGAAAGGGGCCTCTACGAGCAGTACTTC
J: TRBJ2-7; size: .; D: TRBD1; V: TRBV6-5; CDR3: CASSYSLWDRSAEQYF; DNA: TGTGCCAGCAGTTACTCGCTTTGGGACAGATCTGCCGAGCAGTACTTC
J: TRBJ1-2; size: .; D: TRBD1; V: TRBV11-2; CDR3: CASSLGSGGKSYTF; DNA: TGTGCCAGCAGCTTGGGGTCAGGGGGCAAGAGCTACACCTTC
J: TRBJ2-3; size: .; D: TRBD2; V: TRBV2; CDR3: CASSDMGGRPSDTQYF; DNA: TGTGCCAGCAGCGATATGGGCGGGAGACCATCGGATACGCAGTATTTT
J: TRBJ1-5; size: few; D: TRBD1; V: TRBV6-6; CDR3: CASRLGQASNQPQHF; DNA: TGTGCCAGCAGACTGGGACAGGCCTCTAATCAGCCCCAGCATTTT
J: TRBJ1-6; size: .; D: TRBD1; V: TRBV7-6; CDR3: CASSSFRGNSPLHF; DNA: TGTGCCAGCAGCTCTTTCAGGGGGAATTCACCCCTCCACTTT
J: TRBJ1-3; size: few; D: .; V: TRBV15; CDR3: CATSRDRAGNSGNTIYF; DNA: TGTGCCACCAGCAGAGATCGGGCAGGGAACTCTGGAAACACCATATATTTT
J: TRBJ2-1; size: .; D: .; V: TRBV10-3; CDR3: CATSGSYNEQFF; DNA: TGTGCCACGTCAGGATCCTACAATGAGCAGTTCTTC
J: TRBJ2-6; size: .; D: .; V: TRBV28; CDR3: CASSLPATGANVLTF; DNA: TGTGCCAGCAGTCTTCCAGCGACTGGGGCCAACGTCCTGACTTTC
J: TRBJ2-1; size: .; D: TRBD2; V: TRBV4-3; CDR3: CASSRGLAGVYNEQFF; DNA: TGCGCCAGCAGCCGAGGACTAGCGGGGGTCTACAATGAGCAGTTCTTC
J: TRBJ2-5; size: .; D: .; V: TRBV5-6; CDR3: CASSLRDFKETQYF; DNA: TGTGCCAGCAGCCTTAGGGACTTTAAAGAGACCCAGTACTTC
J: TRBJ1-1; size: once; D: TRBD1; V: TRBV12-5; CDR3: CAGQQGSVTEAFF; DNA: TGTGCTGGTCAACAGGGGTCGGTGACTGAAGCTTTCTTT
J: TRBJ2-7; size: .; D: .; V: TRBV6-1; CDR3: CASSEENSASSYEQYF; DNA: TGTGCCAGCAGTGAGGAAAATAGCGCGAGCTCCTACGAGCAGTACTTC
J: TRBJ1-2; size: once; D: TRBD1; V: TRBV6-5; CDR3: CASSFNRGRGGYTF; DNA: TGTGCCAGCAGTTTCAACAGGGGGCGGGGTGGCTACACCTTC
J: TRBJ2-7; size: .; D: .; V: TRBV7-2; CDR3: CASSISGYGQYF; DNA: TGTGCCAGCAGCATTTCAGGGTACGGGCAGTACTTC
J: TRBJ2-7; size: .; D: TRBD2; V: TRBV14; CDR3: CASSQSRPLRRGGTYEQYF; DNA: TGTGCCAGCAGCCAATCCCGCCCCCTTCGACGGGGGGGGACCTACGAGCAGTACTTC
J: TRBJ1-3; size: once; D: .; V: TRBV30; CDR3: CAWNELSFGNTIYF; DNA: TGTGCCTGGAACGAACTATCTTTCGGAAACACCATATATTTT
J: TRBJ2-7; size: .; D: TRBD2; V: TRBV2; CDR3: CASTQAYSTSGAYEQYF; DNA: TGTGCCAGTACACAAGCCTATTCGACTAGCGGGGCCTACGAGCAGTACTTC
J: TRBJ2-1; size: .; D: TRBD1; V: TRBV6-5; CDR3: CASRRTGNNEQFF; DNA: TGTGCCAGCAGGCGGACAGGCAACAATGAGCAGTTCTTC
J: TRBJ2-7; size: .; D: TRBD2; V: TRBV19; CDR3: CASSINSPGLAGSSYEQYF; DNA: TGTGCCAGTAGTATCAACAGCCCGGGACTAGCGGGGAGCTCCTACGAGCAGTACTTC
J: TRBJ1-6; size: .; D: TRBD1; V: TRBV6-5; CDR3: CASSYVPGGKSPLHF; DNA: TGTGCCAGCAGTTACGTTCCAGGGGGTAAATCACCCCTCCACTTT
J: TRBJ2-5; size: few; D: .; V: TRBV23-1; CDR3: CASSQSKGGAEETQYF; DNA: TGCGCCAGCAGTCAATCGAAGGGGGGGGCGGAGGAGACCCAGTACTTC
J: TRBJ1-1; size: .; D: TRBD1; V: TRBV7-3; CDR3: CASSLGSLGTGANEAFF; DNA: TGTGCCAGCAGCTTAGGGTCTTTGGGGACAGGGGCCAATGAAGCTTTCTTT
J: TRBJ2-5; size: once; D: TRBD1; V: TRBV18; CDR3: CASSPRTGGQGYQETQYF; DNA: TGTGCCAGCTCACCAAGAACAGGGGGCCAGGGGTACCAAGAGACCCAGTACTTC
J: TRBJ1-2; size: .; D: .; V: TRBV9; CDR3: CASSVGYEGYGYTF; DNA: TGTGCCAGCAGCGTAGGATATGAGGGCTATGGCTACACCTTC
J: TRBJ2-1; size: .; D: .; V: TRBV11-2; CDR3: CASSSWGGPYNEQFF; DNA: TGTGCCAGCAGCTCCTGGGGGGGCCCCTACAATGAGCAGTTCTTC
J: TRBJ1-4; size: few; D: .; V: TRBV30; CDR3: CAWSTGVLNEKLFF; DNA: TGTGCCTGGAGTACGGGGGTTCTCAATGAAAAACTGTTTTTT
J: TRBJ2-7; size: .; D: .; V: TRBV7-3; CDR3: CASSLNGGAYEQYF; DNA: TGTGCCAGCAGCTTAAATGGCGGCGCCTACGAGCAGTACTTC
J: TRBJ1-2; size: .; D: .; V: TRBV6-5; CDR3: CASSLDTAHGYTF; DNA: TGTGCCAGCAGTCTAGATACGGCCCATGGCTACACCTTC
J: TRBJ2-4; size: once; D: .; V: TRBV28; CDR3: CASSDTLLAKNIQYF; DNA: TGTGCCAGCTCTGACACATTACTAGCCAAAAACATTCAGTACTTC
J: TRBJ2-7; size: .; D: TRBD2; V: TRBV5-6; CDR3: CASSPVVRGDLYEQYF; DNA: TGTGCCAGCAGCCCGGTGGTGCGGGGGGATTTATACGAGCAGTACTTC
J: TRBJ1-4; size: .; D: .; V: TRBV7-9; CDR3: CASSLDRVATNEKLFF; DNA: TGTGCCAGCAGCTTAGACAGAGTTGCAACTAATGAAAAACTGTTTTTT
J: TRBJ1-1; size: .; D: .; V: TRBV19; CDR3: CASSMGRILNTEAFF; DNA: TGTGCCAGTAGTATGGGGCGGATTCTGAACACTGAAGCTTTCTTT
J: TRBJ1-2; size: .; D: .; V: TRBV2; CDR3: CASSGAGINYGYTF; DNA: TGTGCCAGCAGTGGGGCAGGGATTAACTATGGCTACACCTTC
J: TRBJ1-1; size: few; D: .; V: TRBV19; CDR3: CASSRGQRRPNTEAFF; DNA: TGTGCCAGTAGTCGAGGACAGCGAAGACCGAACACTGAAGCTTTCTTT
J: TRBJ1-2; size: once; D: TRBD1; V: TRBV28; CDR3: CASSWITGVNYGYTF; DNA: TGTGCCAGCAGTTGGATTACAGGGGTAAACTATGGCTACACCTTC
J: TRBJ1-5; size: .; D: .; V: TRBV18; CDR3: CASSSGFLNQPQHF; DNA: TGTGCCAGCTCATCCGGGTTCCTCAATCAGCCCCAGCATTTT
J: TRBJ2-1; size: .; D: TRBD2; V: TRBV7-2; CDR3: CASSLAGLAGGLEQFF; DNA: TGTGCCAGCAGCTTAGCGGGGCTAGCGGGAGGGCTCGAGCAGTTCTTC
J: TRBJ2-7; size: .; D: TRBD1; V: TRBV6-1; CDR3: CASSTWGTGIYEQYF; DNA: TGTGCCAGCAGTACCTGGGGGACAGGTATATACGAGCAGTACTTC
J: TRBJ2-2; size: few; D: .; V: TRBV5-6; CDR3: CASSRRDSNTGELFF; DNA: TGTGCCAGCAGCCGGCGGGACTCTAACACCGGGGAGCTGTTTTTT
J: TRBJ1-2; size: .; D: TRBD1; V: TRBV6-1; CDR3: CASSEGWGQNYGYTF; DNA: TGTGCCAGCAGTGAGGGTTGGGGACAGAACTATGGCTACACCTTC
J: TRBJ1-1; size: .; D: .; V: TRBV6-1; CDR3: CASSFNRFLNTEAFF; DNA: TGTGCCAGCAGTTTCAACAGGTTCTTGAACACTGAAGCTTTCTTT
J: TRBJ1-4; size: .; D: .; V: TRBV7-9; CDR3: CASSLARVESNEKLFF; DNA: TGTGCCAGCAGCTTAGCCAGGGTAGAATCTAATGAAAAACTGTTTTTT